The 15 T cell receptor beta chains listed next were all sequenced from one sample in a study of identical twins. TCRdb itself ran the 5' RACE reads through MiXCR, one entry per CDR3 protein. The top ten hold roughly 1.8% of the sample, which has 640,000 or so distinct CDR3 sequences, 5.5% to 7.5% seen once. The sequencing sample was made of naive T cells sorted from blood. Every receptor here comes from a man aged 18 to 29 in good health.

At least ten counts were recorded for this clonotype. CDR3 residues: CASSWGLAGEGVEQFF. The CDR3 DNA sequence: TGTGCCAGCAGCTGGGGACTAGCGGGAGAAGGAGTTGAGCAGTTCTTC. The rearrangement links TRBV7-9 to TRBJ2-1; 14 positions agree with TRBD2. Germline V gene sequence: CDR1 SEHNR, CDR2 FQNEAQ (reference sequence). The length of the CDR3 is 16 residues. V lost 4 bases to trimming and J lost 9 bases; unmatched junction nucleotides: 8. The full variable domain, in which reference TRBV7-9 and TRBJ2-1 provide the parts outside the CDR3, is DTGVSQNPRHKITKRGQNVTFRCDPISEHNRLYWYRQTLGQGPEFLTYFQNEAQLEKSRLLSDRFSAERPKGSFSTLEIQRTEQGDSAMYLCASSWGLAGEGVEQFFGPGTRLTVL.

This clonotype was picked up many times. V gene TRBV20-1 combines with J gene TRBJ2-3; D is ambiguous. This CDR3 spans 15 amino acids. The germline V and J ends were trimmed by 1 base and 3 bases, with 14 bases remaining between them. Germline V gives CDR1 DFQATT, CDR2 SNEGSKA (reference sequence). Written as DNA, the CDR3 is TGCAGTGCTAGAGGGTTACAGTTACAAACAGATACGCAGTATTTT. It codes for CSARGLQLQTDTQYF.

This clonotype was detected a few times. J is TRBJ2-4 and V is TRBV2; a possible D gene is TRBD1 (7 bases). V was clipped by 5 bases and J by 1 base, with 18 bases between them. This CDR3 spans 17 amino acids. The germline gives CDR1 SNHLY, CDR2 FYNNEI. The CDR3, as DNA: TGTGCCAGCAGTCGAACGGTGGCAGGGGGGGCCAAAAACATTCAGTACTTC. Translating it yields CASSRTVAGGAKNIQYF. The full variable domain, its missing parts supplied by reference TRBV2 and TRBJ2-4, is EPEVTQTPSHQVTQMGQEVILRCVPISNHLYFYWYRQILGQKVEFLVSFYNNEISEKSEIFDDQFSVERPDGSNFTLKIRSTKLEDSAMYFCASSRTVAGGAKNIQYFGAGTRLSVL.

The table lists this clonotype with a few counts. The rearrangement uses TRBV5-1 and TRBJ2-6; 7 bases line up with TRBD2. The junction had 9 bases not matched to a gene; V was cut back by 6 bases and J by 6 bases. The germline V gene encodes CDR1 SGHRS and CDR2 YFSETQ. The CDR3 spans 15 residues. CDR3 region: CASTAPGLQANVLTF. The CDR3 DNA sequence: TGCGCCAGCACCGCCCCGGGACTACAGGCCAACGTCCTGACTTTC.

This clonotype has just a few counts. The chain links TRBV7-9 to TRBJ2-5; a weak D match, TRBD1 (5 bases). The CDR3 is made up of 14 amino acids. Trimming left V 2 bases short and J 2 bases short, with 9 bases between. The germline V gene encodes CDR1 SEHNR and CDR2 FQNEAQ (reference sequence). CDR3 in amino acids: CASSLSGNQETQYF. CDR3 in DNA: TGTGCCAGCAGCTTATCAGGGAATCAAGAGACCCAGTACTTC.

There are many counts of this clonotype. The chain recombines TRBV6-1 with TRBJ2-1, with 12 bases that match TRBD2. Germline CDR1 is MNHNS and CDR2 is SASEGT. The CDR3 has 15 amino acids. V lost 5 bases and J lost 6; bases outside the gene matches: 5. CDR3 nucleotides: TGTGCCAGCAGTCCCCGGACTAGCGGGATCAATGAGCAGTTCTTC. As protein: CASSPRTSGINEQFF.

There are many counts of this clonotype. J is TRBJ2-7 and V is TRBV4-3; tentative D call: TRBD2 (6 bases). The CDR3 has 17 amino acids. Trimming took 0 bases from V and 3 from J, leaving 18 bases between them. Germline CDR1 reads LGHNA; CDR2 reads YSLEER. CDR3 coding DNA: TGCGCCAGCAGCCAAGATGCTTTATCTGGACTAATCTACGAGCAGTACTTC. Translating it yields CASSQDALSGLIYEQYF.

Ten or more counts support this clonotype. This chain joins TRBV6-5 and TRBJ2-7; D unresolved. The CDR3 is 11 amino acids. Trimming took 6 bases from V and 6 from J, leaving 9 bases between them. Per the germline V gene, CDR1 is MNHEY and CDR2 is SVGAGI. Here the CDR3 reads CASRDMSEQYF. CDR3 coding DNA: TGTGCCAGCAGGGATATGTCCGAGCAGTACTTC.

The table lists this clonotype with a few counts. Here the CDR3 DNA reads TGTGCCAGCAGCTTTACAACGGACCCCTACGAGCAGTACGTC. This sequence encodes CASSFTTDPYEQYV. The chain links TRBV7-9 to TRBJ2-7; no clear D gene. The germline V gene has CDR1 SEHNR and CDR2 FQNEAQ (reference sequence). The CDR3 loop spans 14 amino acids. Between the trimmed V and J ends, which lost 3 bases and 2 bases, there was a span of 11 bases.

This clonotype was counted at least ten times. The rearrangement links TRBV7-9 to TRBJ2-6; possible D gene TRBD1, 5 bases. Trimming took 4 bases from V and 2 from J, leaving 9 bases between them. The CDR3 loop spans 15 amino acids. Germline V CDR1 and CDR2: SEHNR, FQNEAQ (reference sequence). CDR3 loop: CASSSQQAGANVLTF. The DNA of the CDR3 is TGTGCCAGCAGCTCACAACAGGCTGGGGCCAACGTCCTGACTTTC. The whole variable domain, filled in from reference TRBV7-9 and TRBJ2-6, reads DTGVSQNPRHKITKRGQNVTFRCDPISEHNRLYWYRQTLGQGPEFLTYFQNEAQLEKSRLLSDRFSAERPKGSFSTLEIQRTEQGDSAMYLCASSSQQAGANVLTFGAGSRLTVL.

This clonotype was counted many times. In DNA, the CDR3 is TGCGCCAGCAGCTTGGCAAGCTCCTATAATTCACCCCTCCACTTT. Translation gives CASSLASSYNSPLHF. The chain has TRBV5-1 and TRBJ1-6; D gene ambiguous. The CDR3 extends over 15 amino acids. Trimming removed 0 bases from V and 0 bases from J, with 4 bases in between. Germline V gene data show CDR1 as SGHRS and CDR2 as YFSETQ.

This clonotype was picked up a small number of times. The J gene is TRBJ2-3, the V gene TRBV20-1; D gene ambiguous. This CDR3 spans 14 amino acids. The germline V and J ends were trimmed by 6 bases and 4 bases, with 17 bases remaining between them. Looked up from germline, CDR1 is DFQATT and CDR2 is SNEGSKA (reference sequence). CDR3 amino acids: CSAGPPRRADTQYF. DNA for the CDR3: TGCAGTGCAGGCCCGCCCCGGAGAGCAGATACGCAGTATTTT.

This clonotype was counted at least ten times. The chain uses TRBV5-6 and TRBJ1-1; D unclear. Deletions cut 1 base from V and 3 bases from J, with 7 bases between. The length of the CDR3 is 13 residues. Germline values: CDR1 SGHDT, CDR2 YYEEEE. Written as DNA, the CDR3 is TGTGCCAGCAGCTTGTTCAGTTACACTGAAGCTTTCTTT. This codes for CASSLFSYTEAFF.

This clonotype was picked up many times. V is TRBV6-5 and J is TRBJ2-3; no firm D call. Trimming stripped 0 bases from V and 0 bases from J, with 4 bases between. Germline V CDR1 and CDR2: MNHEY, SVGAGI. The CDR3 is made up of 14 amino acids. This chain's CDR3 is CASSYSISTDTQYF. Written as DNA, the CDR3 is TGTGCCAGCAGTTACTCGATCAGCACAGATACGCAGTATTTT.

There are many counts of this clonotype. The chain joins TRBV12-3 or TRBV12-4 to TRBJ2-3; TRBD2 matches at 8 bases. J was trimmed by 5 bases and V by 6 bases; bases with no gene match: 4. This CDR3 is 13 amino acids long. CDR3 nucleotides: TGTGCCAGCAGCCAGCGGGAGATAGATACGCAGTATTTT. It codes for CASSQREIDTQYF.